This passage covers 2 T cell receptor beta chains from one sample sequenced in a study of blood T cell repertoires in COVID-19. Only in-frame clones appear in the TCRdb table, and some are missing; sequencing was by immunoSEQ multiplex PCR. Found here are approximately 130,000 clones, 75% to 90% of them singletons; the top ten hold around 19%. Sequencing used peripheral blood. These receptors were taken from a woman aged 45-65 years who had recovered from COVID-19.

This clone was recorded once. The gene calls are TRBV18 and TRBJ2-3; 10 bases align to TRBD2. The CDR3 loop spans 14 amino acids. Germline loops: CDR1 KGHSH, CDR2 LQKENI. Unmatched junction bases numbered 3, after V lost 4 bases and J lost 5 bases. CDR3 DNA sequence: TGTGCCAGCTCACGGACTAGCGGCCAAGATACGCAGTATTTT. This encodes CASSRTSGQDTQYF.

This clone was seen more than once but under ten times. This chain connects TRBV19 to TRBJ2-1; 10 nucleotides agree with TRBD1. The trim removed 4 bases at V and 3 bases at J, leaving 0 bases unmatched. CDR3 length equals 14 residues. The germline V gene has CDR1 LNHDA and CDR2 SQIVND (reference sequence). This CDR3 reads CASSRTGGYNEQFF. In nucleotides, the CDR3 is TGTGCCAGTAGTAGGACAGGGGGCTACAATGAGCAGTTCTTC.